This entry features one T cell receptor (beta chain) sequence. Its specificity is unknown. Assay: immunoSEQ multiplex PCR; the TCRdb copy retains only in-frame clones and omits some. The sample includes around 350,000 clones, less than 85% of them seen just once. This entry comes from a study of shared clonotypes between healthy human individuals. About the study: Researchers drew samples from two women and a few men aged 18 to 49. Findings and caveats of the study: Since donors were few, the genetic and exposure-history diversity represented was limited.

Trimming pared 0 bases from V and 2 bases from J, leaving 17 bases between. Germline values: CDR1 SGHTS, CDR2 YDEGEE. CDR3 length equals 17 residues. Splitting of CD4+ cells produced CD45RA+ naive and CD45RA-negative memory subsets. The sequence derives from a man aged 30-40 years in good health. The V and J genes are TRBV5-8 and TRBJ2-5; D gene uncertain. The sequenced material came from memory CD4+ T cells sorted from blood. Subset meaning: CD45RA-negative fraction. The CDR3 sequence: CASSLAVRAVEQETQYF. In DNA, the CDR3 is TGTGCCAGCAGCTTGGCCGTCCGGGCAGTAGAACAAGAGACCCAGTACTTC.